In its sample, the clone carrying this T cell receptor beta chain was seen many times. From 400 to 450 ng of RNA, a library with molecular barcoded alpha/delta and beta/gamma adaptors was made. TCRdb redid the calling of the reads with MiXCR, one entry per CDR3 protein. This sample has 35,000 to 50,000 distinct CDR3 sequences, with 20% found just once. The entry originates in a study of read filtering for tumor transcriptome and immune sequencing. Study-level information: Among patients, approximately 16 were male and about 15 female, aged about 40 to 90 (mean around 66).

The CDR3 loop spans 15 amino acids. V gave up 5 bases and J gave up 4 bases; unmatched junction bases: 9. From germline, CDR1 is SGHVS and CDR2 FQNEAQ. The sample consisted of a population of CD138-negative cells sorted from bone marrow. This TCR was recovered from a donor aged 40 or older with multiple myeloma. The rearrangement joins TRBV7-8 to TRBJ2-7, with 9 bases fitting TRBD2. The CDR3 loop reads CASSTGASGTYEQYF. DNA for the CDR3: TGTGCCAGCAGCACCGGGGCTAGCGGGACTTACGAGCAGTACTTC. Drawing the rest from reference TRBV7-8 and TRBJ2-7, the complete variable domain is GAGVSQSPRYKVAKRGQDVALRCDPISGHVSLFWYQQALGQGPEFLTYFQNEAQLDKSGLPSDRFFAERPEGSVSTLKIQRTQQEDSAVYLCASSTGASGTYEQYFGPGTRLTVT.